These 9 T cell receptor beta chains came from one sample sequenced in a study of monozygotic twins with inflammatory bowel disease. TCRdb re-called the 5' RACE reads and catalogs CDR3 proteins one per entry, DNA excluded. This table lists more than 120,000 distinct CDR3 sequences. Sequenced: blood. The receptors shown here come from a human donor with ulcerative colitis or Crohn's disease, or a healthy co-twin of an affected twin (not recorded which).

This sequence joins TRBV7-3 and TRBJ2-1. Looked up from germline, CDR1 is SGHTA and CDR2 is FQGTGA. The CDR3 sequence is 16 residues long. The CDR3 loop reads CASSLRVAAAWNEQFF.

This chain uses TRBV3-1 with TRBJ1-1. The CDR3 is 14 residues long. Germline CDR1 reads LGHDT; CDR2 reads YNNKEL (reference sequence). The CDR3 spells CASSLTRGNTEAFF.

The rearrangement links TRBV19 to TRBJ2-5; there is no DNA to check the TCRdb D call of TRBD1. This CDR3 spans 14 amino acids. From germline, CDR1 is LNHDA and CDR2 SQIVND (reference sequence). CDR3 sequence: CASNPGQNQETQYF.

The V and J genes are TRBV19 and TRBJ1-5. This CDR3 region has 16 residues. CDR1 is LNHDA and CDR2 is SQIVND in the germline V gene (reference sequence). CDR3: CASSHRGASFNQPQHF.

V and J are TRBV20-1 and TRBJ2-4; the D call of TRBD1 rests on TCRdb alone, since no DNA is present to check it. Looked up from germline, CDR1 is DFQATT and CDR2 is SNEGSKA (reference sequence). The CDR3 is 17 residues long. Here the CDR3 reads CSARSGTRAIAKNIQYF.

The J gene is TRBJ2-7, the V gene TRBV20-1. CDR1 and CDR2 from the germline V gene are DFQATT and SNEGSKA (reference sequence). This CDR3 spans 13 amino acids. The CDR3 region is CSARDIGNYEQYF.

The CDR3 sequence is CASREGAGSYEQYF. This chain uses TRBV6-2 or TRBV6-3 with TRBJ2-7; TCRdb lists TRBD1, though no DNA is available to test this call. In germline, CDR1 is MNHEY, CDR2 SVGEGT. This CDR3 is built from 14 residues.

This rearrangement joins TRBV9 to TRBJ2-5; lacking DNA, the TRBD2 call made by TCRdb goes unchecked. Germline V gives CDR1 SGDLS, CDR2 YYNGEE. This CDR3 has 13 residues. The CDR3 sequence: CASSVSGEETQYF.

V usage is TRBV29-1 and J usage is TRBJ2-5; TCRdb outputs TRBD2, but without DNA this stays unchecked. The CDR3 has 13 residues. CDR1 is SQVTM and CDR2 is ANQGSEA in the germline V gene. CDR3 in amino acids: CSVERGGQETQYF.